The entry that follows covers one T cell receptor beta chain sequence. Its antigen target is currently unknown. Qualities for individual bases were not recorded, and no much larger clone is one base off. The source of the sample is a study of vaccination effects on CD4 cells after COVID-19 (dated by TCRdb to between 2022 and 2023). Study-wide context: In the ViraFEST assay, PBMC were stimulated with viral peptide pools, and TCR sequencing was then used to find antigen-specific CD4+ T cell clonotypes based on their expansion. The full study included 10 COVID-19 convalescent patients and a few SARS-CoV-2-naive healthy vaccine recipients. Roughly 2 million PBMC per well were cultured in IMDM with about 5.4% human AB serum, 10 IU/ml IL-2 and gentamicin, plus 10 ug/ml peptides. Cultures from other donors in the study were sequenced with the Oncomine TCR Beta short-read assay on an Illumina iSeq 100. SARS-CoV-2 spike-specific CD4+ TCR repertoires from before and after mRNA vaccination were compared in COVID-19 convalescent patients and in infection-naive vaccine recipients. Across the study, the median time from the second dose to post-vaccine sampling was 72 days (range 14 to 241). The investigation overall reported the following: At late post-vaccination timepoints, both infection-induced and vaccine-induced clones showed marked clonal contraction, consistent with waning T cell responses. The study was limited by a small number of convalescent patients and lacked early post-infection timepoints. Among healthy vaccine recipients, nearly all vaccine-induced clones were SARS-CoV-2 mono-reactive, and only 1 of 255 was cross-reactive with common cold coronaviruses.

Ends trimmed: V by 1 base, J by 4 bases; bases unmatched to a gene: 17. From cysteine to phenylalanine, the CDR3 is 20 amino acids long. The retained sequence is limited to the CDR3, 60 bases, with the frame set at the first base. Taken from the germline V gene (reference sequence), the CDR1 and CDR2 loops are LGHDT and YNNKEL. After approximately 11 days of culture, CD4+ T cells were isolated with the EasySep CD4+ T cell isolation kit. Two doses of either the BNT162b2 or the mRNA-1273 mRNA SARS-CoV-2 vaccine were administered to participants. Healthy vaccine recipients had no prior SARS-CoV-2 infection, confirmed by negative nucleocapsid antibodies before and after vaccination. Half of the culture medium was replaced with fresh IL-2-containing medium on days 3 and 7. Unless noted otherwise, every peptide stimulation condition was cultured in triplicate wells. PBMC were separated from whole blood using Ficoll-Paque Plus gradient centrifugation and were then either cryopreserved at -140C or used fresh. The QIAamp micro DNA kit was used to extract genomic DNA from the cultured CD4+ T cells.

Libraries were built with the immunoSEQ multiplex PCR assay. DNA from the cultured, isolated CD4+ T cells was subjected to TCR beta CDR3 sequencing. The original methods were these. Non-productive TCR sequences were removed, reads were trimmed to the CDR3 region, and CDR3s of at least 7 amino acids were retained. The MANAFEST web app was used to identify antigen-specific clonotypes by comparing expansion in peptide wells with expansion in reference cultures. To be called positive, a clone needed expansion at FDR<0.05 compared with the reference and with all other wells, an odds ratio greater than 5, and a frequency greater than 0.1% in two replicate wells. Clonotypes significantly expanded in SARS-CoV-2 spike wells and in at least one common cold coronavirus spike condition were defined as cross-reactive. CDR3 similarity was assessed by Levenshtein distance using the stringdist R package, and unrooted trees were constructed with ape in R 3.6.1. TCRdb provides this immuneACCESS table in a form limited to in-frame rearrangements. Some clones are lacking; in checked studies, under half of them reflect an unresolved V gene, and why the rest are absent is not known. D and trimming come from the DNA, and the V and J calls and clone size come from that table. The sample table lists tens of thousands of clones, nearly 80% of them with a count of one. About 4.5% of the sample lies in the top ten.

The sequencing used CD4+ T cells from PBMCs cultured without peptide, collected after COVID-19 vaccination. Recombination connected TRBV3-1 (or the pseudogene TRBV3-2) to TRBJ2-1, with 9 bases matching TRBD2. The receptor was isolated from a human donor who received a COVID-19 vaccine. The DNA sequence is as follows: TGTGCCAGCAGCCAAGTCTTAAGGGCTAGCGGGACTCGTATTTACAATGAGCAGTTCTTC. Its protein reads: CASSQVLRASGTRIYNEQFF.